One and the same sample provided the 10 T cell receptor beta chains below, sequenced in a study of shared clonotypes between healthy human individuals. Data came from immunoSEQ multiplex PCR; TCRdb stores just in-frame clones and leaves some out. The table records some 2 million clones, less than 95% of them present only once. Naive CD8 cells comprised CD45RO-negative, CCR7-positively selected cells, excluding terminally differentiated effector memory CD45RA+ cells. Sequencing input: naive CD8+ T cells sorted from blood. The receptors originated from a man younger than 35 in good health.

This clone was counted a few times. In the same sample, other DNA sequences code for this CDR3. The chain combines TRBV19 with TRBJ1-6; the D is unclear. This CDR3 comprises 13 residues. Between the trimmed V and J ends, which lost 0 bases and 10 bases, there was a span of 7 bases. Germline values: CDR1 LNHDA, CDR2 SQIVND (reference sequence). CDR3 in DNA: TGTGCCAGTAGTATAGACAGTGAGTCACCCCTCCACTTT. It is translated as CASSIDSESPLHF.

The gene calls are TRBV6-5 and TRBJ2-1; the D call may be TRBD1 or TRBD2 (5 bases each). V gave up 7 bases and J gave up 4 bases, with 8 bases separating them. The CDR3 is 12 amino acids. Germline lookup yields CDR1 MNHEY and CDR2 SVGAGI. This CDR3 reads CASMGPYNEQFF. CDR3 DNA: TGTGCCAGCATGGGACCGTACAATGAGCAGTTCTTC.

The rearrangement links TRBV19 to TRBJ1-6; D is uncertain. The CDR3 totals 15 residues. Trimming removed 2 bases from V and 7 bases from J, with 12 bases in between. Germline V gene data show CDR1 as LNHDA and CDR2 as SQIVND (reference sequence). CDR3 loop: CASSIREQTNSPLHF. DNA for the CDR3: TGTGCCAGTAGTATAAGGGAGCAGACCAATTCACCCCTCCACTTT.

This chain joins TRBV7-9 and TRBJ2-7, with D tentatively TRBD1 (5 bases). Germline V gives CDR1 SEHNR, CDR2 FQNEAQ (reference sequence). The V end was cut by 0 bases, the J end by 5 bases, with 11 bases between. This CDR3 comprises 14 residues. Here the CDR3 reads CASSLAQAPDEQYF. For the CDR3, the DNA is TGTGCCAGCAGCTTAGCACAGGCGCCGGACGAGCAGTACTTC.

This rearrangement joins TRBV10-3 to TRBJ2-7; D possibly corresponds to TRBD2 (6 bases). V was cut by 6 bases and J by 4 bases, with 10 bases left in between. The CDR3 consists of 12 residues. Germline CDR1 is ENHRY and CDR2 is SYGVKD. The CDR3 DNA sequence: TGTGCCATCAGGGACGCGGGGTACGAGCAGTACTTC. Translating it yields CAIRDAGYEQYF.

V and J are TRBV9 and TRBJ2-7; a possible D gene is TRBD2 (5 bases). The CDR3 totals 14 residues. Germline V gene lookup returns CDR1 SGDLS and CDR2 YYNGEE. V lost 5 bases and J lost 3, with 15 bases in between. CDR3 residues: CASSPGGAFYEQYF. CDR3 DNA: TGTGCCAGCAGTCCAGGAGGTGCCTTCTACGAGCAGTACTTC.

This sequence joins TRBV7-2 and TRBJ2-5; D is ambiguous. V lost 7 bases and J lost 5, with 20 bases in between. This CDR3 has 15 residues. In germline, CDR1 is SGHTA, CDR2 FQGNSA. The CDR3 DNA is TGTGCCAGCACCGCGAGCAGACATGCCTGGGAGACCCAGTACTTC. It specifies CASTASRHAWETQYF.

CDR3 coding DNA: TGTGCCTGGGAGACAGGGGCAGGGAACACTGAAGCTTTCTTT. Translated: CAWETGAGNTEAFF. V gene TRBV30 combines with J gene TRBJ1-1, with 8 bases aligning to TRBD1. V dropped 5 bases and J dropped 1; count of bases not matched to a gene: 6. CDR3 size: 14 residues. Per the germline V gene, CDR1 is GTSNPN and CDR2 is SVGIG (reference sequence).

On this clone itself: Compared with germline, one end of the junction differs, possibly owing to a read error. The chain carries TRBV5-1 and TRBJ1-4, with D hard to call. The CDR3 extends over 10 amino acids. From germline, CDR1 is SGHRS and CDR2 YFSETQ. The CDR3 loop is CASRGRHLVF. CDR3 bases: TGCGCCAGCAGGGGTCGACATCTCGTTTTT.

V is TRBV5-6 and J is TRBJ1-2, with D possibly TRBD1 on 5 matching bases. CDR1 and CDR2 (germline): SGHDT, YYEEEE. V lost 0 bases and J lost 3, with 12 bases in between. The CDR3 consists of 15 residues. This CDR3 is CASSLARQGYYGYTF. CDR3 nucleotide sequence: TGTGCCAGCAGCTTGGCCAGGCAGGGATACTATGGCTACACCTTC.